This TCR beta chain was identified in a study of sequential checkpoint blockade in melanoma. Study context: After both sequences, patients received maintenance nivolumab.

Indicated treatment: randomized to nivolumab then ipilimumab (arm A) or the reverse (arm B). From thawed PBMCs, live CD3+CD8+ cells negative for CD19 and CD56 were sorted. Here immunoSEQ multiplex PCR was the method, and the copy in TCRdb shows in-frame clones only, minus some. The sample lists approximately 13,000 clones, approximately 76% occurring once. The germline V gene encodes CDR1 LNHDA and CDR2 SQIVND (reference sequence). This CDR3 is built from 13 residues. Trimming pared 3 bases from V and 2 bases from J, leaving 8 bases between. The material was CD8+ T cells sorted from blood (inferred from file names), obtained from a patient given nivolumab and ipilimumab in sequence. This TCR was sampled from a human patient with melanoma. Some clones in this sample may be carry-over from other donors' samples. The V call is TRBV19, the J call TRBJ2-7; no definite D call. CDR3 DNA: TGTGCCAGTAGTATGTCCGTTACCTACGAGCAGTACTTC. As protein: CASSMSVTYEQYF.